A single sample is the source of the 19 T cell receptor beta chains below, sequenced in a study of cytomegalovirus exposure and HLA in healthy donors. Primers: 60 Vbeta forward and 13 Jbeta reverse. Assay used: immunoSEQ multiplex PCR; TCRdb lists only in-frame clones, some missing. The sample consists of about 190,000 clones, about 70% of them appearing once. Material: PBMCs. The origin of the receptors is a woman younger than 45 in good health and CMV-seronegative.

This clone was seen only a few times. The chain employs TRBV5-1 and TRBJ2-5; 9 bases fit TRBD2. J was trimmed by 5 bases and V by 0 bases; bases with no gene match: 11. Germline V gene sequence: CDR1 SGHRS, CDR2 YFSETQ. The CDR3 loop spans 17 amino acids. Here the CDR3 reads CASSLASLVAGGETQYF. The CDR3 DNA is TGCGCCAGCAGCTTGGCATCCTTAGTGGCGGGAGGGGAGACCCAGTACTTC.

The CDR3 DNA follows: TGTGCCAGCAAACGGGACTCCGAAGCTTTCTTT. As protein: CASKRDSEAFF. This rearrangement joins TRBV6-5 to TRBJ1-1; TRBD1 might be the D (5 bases). Per germline, CDR1 MNHEY and CDR2 SVGAGI. Trimming stripped 7 bases from V and 8 bases from J, with 11 bases between. This CDR3 contains 11 residues.

The V call is TRBV5-6, the J call TRBJ2-5; TRBD2 matches at 11 bases. V shed 2 bases and J 6 bases; nucleotides not matched to a gene: 12. The CDR3 contains 17 residues. The germline V gene encodes CDR1 SGHDT and CDR2 YYEEEE. The CDR3 reads CASSFPRGLAGGKTQYF. DNA for the CDR3: TGTGCCAGCAGCTTCCCTCGGGGGTTAGCGGGGGGGAAGACCCAGTACTTC.

V and J are TRBV19 and TRBJ2-3, with TRBD2 identical over 9 bases. Unmatched junction bases numbered 3, after V lost 3 bases and J lost 2 bases. The CDR3 length is 15 residues. Germline CDR1 LNHDA, CDR2 SQIVND (reference sequence). CDR3 nucleotides: TGTGCCAGTAGTATGTCTAGCGGGGACACAGATACGCAGTATTTT. Residues: CASSMSSGDTDTQYF.

V gene TRBV13 combines with J gene TRBJ1-1; TRBD1 is a possible D gene (6 bases). CDR1 is PRHDT, CDR2 FYEKMQ, per germline (reference sequence). V was cut by 0 bases and J by 7 bases, with 12 bases left in between. This CDR3 spans 14 amino acids. In DNA form, the CDR3 reads TGTGCCAGCAGCTTAGGGCCAGGGGCCAATGAAGCTTTCTTT. Its protein product is CASSLGPGANEAFF. Full variable domain (outside the CDR3, taken from reference TRBV13 and TRBJ1-1): AAGVIQSPRHLIKEKRETATLKCYPIPRHDTVYWYQQGPGQDPQFLISFYEKMQSDKGSIPDRFSAQQFSDYHSELNMSSLELGDSALYFCASSLGPGANEAFFGQGTRLTVV.

J is TRBJ1-3 and V is TRBV5-1; D is perhaps TRBD2 (5 bases). The assigned J gene may be wrong: the sequence end matches TRBJ2-2 better. CDR1 is SGHRS and CDR2 is YFSETQ in the germline V gene. CDR3 size: 14 residues. In DNA, the CDR3 is TGCGCCAGCAGCTTGTACGGCGGAGGAGAGGAGCTGTTTTTT. Translating gives CASSLYGGGEELFF.

The V gene is TRBV19, the J gene TRBJ2-4, with 9 positions matching TRBD2. Germline lookup yields CDR1 LNHDA and CDR2 SQIVND (reference sequence). This CDR3 is 16 amino acids long. V dropped 1 base and J dropped 1; count of bases not matched to a gene: 2. CDR3 nucleotides: TGTGCCAGTAGTATAGTCAGCGGGGGGGCCAAAAACATTCAGTACTTC. Protein sequence: CASSIVSGGAKNIQYF.

This chain connects TRBV28 to TRBJ1-5; D gene ambiguous. The germline V and J ends were trimmed by 6 bases and 9 bases, with 18 bases remaining between them. Germline CDR1 and CDR2: MDHEN and SYDVKM. The length of the CDR3 is 14 residues. DNA for the CDR3: TGTGCCAGCAGGGCTGCTCTTTCTCCGGGGCCCCAGCATTTT. It yields the protein CASRAALSPGPQHF. The variable domain in full, completed from reference TRBV28 and TRBJ1-5, reads DVKVTQSSRYLVKRTGEKVFLECVQDMDHENMFWYRQDPGLGLRLIYFSYDVKMKEKGDIPEGYSVSREKKERFSLILESASTNQTSMYLCASRAALSPGPQHFGDGTRLSIL.

The chain has TRBV9 and TRBJ2-1; tentative D call: TRBD2 (6 bases). The length of the CDR3 is 15 residues. The V and J ends lost 0 bases and 2 bases respectively, with 9 bases between them. CDR1 and CDR2 from the germline V gene are SGDLS and YYNGEE. The CDR3 loop is CASSVGLDAYNEQFF. DNA of the CDR3: TGTGCCAGCAGCGTAGGACTAGATGCCTACAATGAGCAGTTCTTC.

The chain employs TRBV2 and TRBJ1-2; 8 bases line up with TRBD1. Germline V CDR1 and CDR2: SNHLY, FYNNEI. The CDR3 spans 15 residues. V gave up 5 bases and J gave up 4 bases; unmatched junction bases: 9. The CDR3, as DNA: TGTGCCAGCAGTATTGGACAGGGACAAGGCTATGGCTACACCTTC. Residues: CASSIGQGQGYGYTF.

This clone was counted only a few times. The chain carries TRBV7-9 and TRBJ2-7, with D possibly matching TRBD2 (5 bases). CDR3 length: 14 residues. Germline CDR1 is SEHNR and CDR2 is FQNEAQ (reference sequence). V shed 5 bases and J shed 0 bases, with 11 bases lying between them. CDR3 bases: TGTGCCAGCAGCGACGGGATGAGCTCCTACGAGCAGTACTTC. This gives the protein CASSDGMSSYEQYF.

Only a few counts were recorded for this clone. V and J are TRBV5-4 and TRBJ1-1; D is ambiguous. This CDR3 has 14 residues. V lost 2 bases, J lost 4 bases, and 12 bases lay in between. From germline, CDR1 is SGHNT and CDR2 YYREEE (reference sequence). The DNA of the CDR3 is TGTGCCAGCAGCTTTCGGGGAGGCGGCACTGAAGCTTTCTTT. This codes for CASSFRGGGTEAFF.

This chain joins TRBV5-1 and TRBJ2-7; 7 nucleotides line up with TRBD1. The germline V gene has CDR1 SGHRS and CDR2 YFSETQ. V lost 0 bases, J lost 6 bases, and 3 bases stayed unmatched. The CDR3 is 13 residues long. Here the CDR3 reads CASSLEGAGEQYF. The CDR3 DNA is TGCGCCAGCAGCTTGGAGGGGGCGGGCGAGCAGTACTTC.

This clone was counted a few times. V usage is TRBV25-1 and J usage is TRBJ1-2; D ambiguous. Germline V CDR1 and CDR2: MGHDK, SYGVNS. V lost 1 base and J 6 bases, leaving 12 bases between the germline ends. CDR3 length equals 14 residues. The CDR3 is CASSEWSAAHGYTF. CDR3 bases: TGTGCCAGCAGTGAATGGTCGGCGGCTCATGGCTACACCTTC.

V is TRBV10-3 and J is TRBJ2-2; 14 nucleotides agree with TRBD2. Trimming at V came to 8 bases and at J to 4 bases, leaving 12 bases not matched to a gene. The CDR3 is made up of 18 amino acids. CDR1 is ENHRY and CDR2 is SYGVKD in the germline V gene. CDR3 residues: CAISAGTSGSLVTGELFF. CDR3 in DNA: TGTGCCATCTCTGCCGGGACTAGCGGGAGTTTAGTCACCGGGGAGCTGTTTTTT.

In DNA, the CDR3 is TGTGCTAGTGGTCCGAACCCGGGGACAAAAGTGTTTAACTATGGCTACACCTTC. Amino acids: CASGPNPGTKVFNYGYTF. This sequence joins TRBV12-5 and TRBJ1-2; D possibly corresponds to TRBD1 (6 bases). Germline V gene data show CDR1 as LGHNT and CDR2 as FRNRAP. The V end lost 5 bases, the J end lost 1 base, and 23 bases lay between the germline ends. This CDR3 region has 18 residues.

This clone appeared once. The genes are TRBV4-2 and TRBJ2-7, with TRBD1 as a possible D gene (6 bases). This CDR3 has 15 residues. The V gene lost 0 bases and the J gene lost 4 bases, with 13 bases spanning the gap. Germline CDR1 and CDR2: LGHNA and YNFKEQ. CDR3 bases: TGTGCCAGCAGCCAAGAATGGCAGGGGTCTTACGAGCAGTACTTC. As protein: CASSQEWQGSYEQYF.

The chain recombines TRBV7-9 with TRBJ2-5; maybe TRBD1 (5 bases). Germline CDR1 reads SEHNR; CDR2 reads FQNEAQ (reference sequence). CDR3 length: 14 residues. Trimming shortened V by 4 bases and J by 5 bases, and 14 bases separated the two germline ends. CDR3 coding DNA: TGTGCCAGCAGCTGGGCAGGGTCCGGGGAGACCCAGTACTTC. Amino acids: CASSWAGSGETQYF.

This clone was detected only once. The chain uses TRBV2 and TRBJ2-6, with a weak D call TRBD1 (5 bases). CDR3 size: 13 residues. Between the trimmed V and J ends, which lost 7 bases and 4 bases, there was a span of 8 bases. The V gene's germline CDR1 is SNHLY and CDR2 FYNNEI. In nucleotides, the CDR3 is TGTGCCAGCACAGGGCCCGGGGCCAACGTCCTGACTTTC. It codes for CASTGPGANVLTF.